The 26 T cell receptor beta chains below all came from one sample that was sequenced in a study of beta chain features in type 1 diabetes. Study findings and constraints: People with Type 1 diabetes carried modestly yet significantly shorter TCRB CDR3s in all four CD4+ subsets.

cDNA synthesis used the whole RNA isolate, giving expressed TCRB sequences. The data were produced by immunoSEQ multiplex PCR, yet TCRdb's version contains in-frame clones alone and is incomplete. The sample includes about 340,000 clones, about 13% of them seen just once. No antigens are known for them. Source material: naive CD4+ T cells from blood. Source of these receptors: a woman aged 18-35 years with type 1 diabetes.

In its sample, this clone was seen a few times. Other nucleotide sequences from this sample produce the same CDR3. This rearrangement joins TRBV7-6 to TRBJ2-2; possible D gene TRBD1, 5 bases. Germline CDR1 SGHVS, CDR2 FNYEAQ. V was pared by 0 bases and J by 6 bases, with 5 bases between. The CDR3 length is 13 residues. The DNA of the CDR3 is TGTGCCAGCAGCTTAGCAGGGGCCGGGGAGCTGTTTTTT. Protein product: CASSLAGAGELFF.

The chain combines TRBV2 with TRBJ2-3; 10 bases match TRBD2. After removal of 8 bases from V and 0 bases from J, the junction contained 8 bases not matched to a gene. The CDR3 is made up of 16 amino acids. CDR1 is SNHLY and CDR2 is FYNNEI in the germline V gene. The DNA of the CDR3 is TGTGCCAGCCGCCACGGACTAGCGGCTAGCACAGATACGCAGTATTTT. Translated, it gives CASRHGLAASTDTQYF. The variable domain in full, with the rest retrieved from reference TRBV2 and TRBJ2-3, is EPEVTQTPSHQVTQMGQEVILRCVPISNHLYFYWYRQILGQKVEFLVSFYNNEISEKSEIFDDQFSVERPDGSNFTLKIRSTKLEDSAMYFCASRHGLAASTDTQYFGPGTRLTVL.

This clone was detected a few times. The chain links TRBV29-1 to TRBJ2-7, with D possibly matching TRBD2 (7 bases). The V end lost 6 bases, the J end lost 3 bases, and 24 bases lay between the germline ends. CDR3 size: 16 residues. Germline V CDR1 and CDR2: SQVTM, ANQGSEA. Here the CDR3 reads CSVARGRDWKVYEQYF. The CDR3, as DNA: TGCAGCGTCGCTAGGGGGAGGGACTGGAAGGTCTACGAGCAGTACTTC.

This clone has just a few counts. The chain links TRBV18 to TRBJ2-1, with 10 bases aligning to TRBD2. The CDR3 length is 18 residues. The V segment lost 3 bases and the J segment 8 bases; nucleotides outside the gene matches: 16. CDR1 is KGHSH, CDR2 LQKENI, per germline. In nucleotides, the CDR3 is TGTGCCAGCTCACCCTCCCCCCTTAGGAGCGGGAGGGCGGATGAGCAGTTCTTC. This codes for CASSPSPLRSGRADEQFF.

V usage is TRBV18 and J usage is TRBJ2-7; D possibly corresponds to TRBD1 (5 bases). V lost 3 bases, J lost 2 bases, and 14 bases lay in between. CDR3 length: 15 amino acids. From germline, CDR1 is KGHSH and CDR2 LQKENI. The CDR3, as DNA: TGTGCCAGCTCACCGAATAGGGGTGCAACCTACGAGCAGTACGTC. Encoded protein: CASSPNRGATYEQYV.

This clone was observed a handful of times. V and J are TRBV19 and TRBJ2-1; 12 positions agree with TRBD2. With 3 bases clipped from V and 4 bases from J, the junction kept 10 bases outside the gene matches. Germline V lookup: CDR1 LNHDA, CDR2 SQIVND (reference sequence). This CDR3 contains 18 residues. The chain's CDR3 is CASSIELAGGFVYNEQFF. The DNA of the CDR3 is TGTGCCAGTAGTATTGAACTAGCGGGAGGTTTTGTATACAATGAGCAGTTCTTC.

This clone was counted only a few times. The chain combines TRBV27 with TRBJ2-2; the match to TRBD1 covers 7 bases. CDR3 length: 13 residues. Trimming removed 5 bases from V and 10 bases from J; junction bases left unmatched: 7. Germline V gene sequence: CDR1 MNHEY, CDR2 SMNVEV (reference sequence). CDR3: CASSRTGREELFF. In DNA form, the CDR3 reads TGTGCCAGCAGTCGGACAGGTCGGGAGGAGCTGTTTTTT.

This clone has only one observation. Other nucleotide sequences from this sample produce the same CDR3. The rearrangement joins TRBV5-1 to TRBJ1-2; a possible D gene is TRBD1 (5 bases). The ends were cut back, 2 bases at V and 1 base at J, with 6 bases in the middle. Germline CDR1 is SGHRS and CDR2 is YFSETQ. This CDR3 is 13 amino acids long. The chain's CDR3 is CASSFGGNYGYTF. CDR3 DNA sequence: TGCGCCAGCAGCTTCGGGGGTAACTATGGCTACACCTTC. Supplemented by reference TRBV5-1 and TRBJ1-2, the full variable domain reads KAGVTQTPRYLIKTRGQQVTLSCSPISGHRSVSWYQQTPGQGLQFLFEYFSETQRNKGNFPGRFSGRQFSNSRSEMNVSTLELGDSALYLCASSFGGNYGYTFGSGTRLTVV.

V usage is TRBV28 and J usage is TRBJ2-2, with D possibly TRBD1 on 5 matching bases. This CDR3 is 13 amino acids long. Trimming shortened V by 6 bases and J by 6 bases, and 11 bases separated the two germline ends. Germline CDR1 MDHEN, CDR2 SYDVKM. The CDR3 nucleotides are TGTGCCAGCAGCCCAGGGTATTCCGGGGAGCTGTTTTTT. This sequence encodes CASSPGYSGELFF.

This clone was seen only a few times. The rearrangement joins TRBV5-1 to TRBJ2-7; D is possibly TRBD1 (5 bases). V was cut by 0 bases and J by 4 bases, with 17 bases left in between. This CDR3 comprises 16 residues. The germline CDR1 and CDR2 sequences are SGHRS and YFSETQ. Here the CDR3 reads CASSLVGINPGYEQYF. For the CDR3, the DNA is TGCGCCAGCAGCTTGGTAGGCATCAACCCAGGGTACGAGCAGTACTTC.

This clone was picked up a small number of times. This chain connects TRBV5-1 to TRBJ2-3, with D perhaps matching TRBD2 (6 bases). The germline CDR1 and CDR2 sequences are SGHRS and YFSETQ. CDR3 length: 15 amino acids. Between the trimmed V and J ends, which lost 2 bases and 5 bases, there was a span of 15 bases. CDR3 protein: CASSFTGERGDTQYF. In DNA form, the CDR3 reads TGCGCCAGCAGCTTTACGGGGGAAAGGGGAGATACGCAGTATTTT.

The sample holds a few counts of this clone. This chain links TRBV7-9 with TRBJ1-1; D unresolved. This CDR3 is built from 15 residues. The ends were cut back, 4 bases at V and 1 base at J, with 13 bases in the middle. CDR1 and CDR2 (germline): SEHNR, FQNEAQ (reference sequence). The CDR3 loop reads CASSSPWGGNTEAFF. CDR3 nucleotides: TGTGCCAGCAGCTCACCCTGGGGAGGGAACACTGAAGCTTTCTTT.

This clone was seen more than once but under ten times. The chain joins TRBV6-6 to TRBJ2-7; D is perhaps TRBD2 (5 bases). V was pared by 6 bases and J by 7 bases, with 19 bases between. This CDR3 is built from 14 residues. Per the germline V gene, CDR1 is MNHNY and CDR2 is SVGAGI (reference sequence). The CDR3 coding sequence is TGTGCCAGCAGGCCAACCGGACCCTTAGCGGAGCAGTACGTC. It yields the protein CASRPTGPLAEQYV.

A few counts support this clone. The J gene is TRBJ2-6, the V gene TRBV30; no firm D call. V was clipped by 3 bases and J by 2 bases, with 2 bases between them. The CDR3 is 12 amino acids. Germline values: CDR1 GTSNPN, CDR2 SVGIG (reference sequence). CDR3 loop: CAWSAGANVLTF. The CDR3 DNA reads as TGTGCCTGGAGCGCTGGGGCCAACGTCCTGACTTTC. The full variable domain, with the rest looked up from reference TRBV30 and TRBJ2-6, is SQTIHQWPATLVQPVGSPLSLECTVEGTSNPNLYWYRQAAGRGLQLLFYSVGIGQISSEVPQNLSASRPQDRQFILSSKKLLLSDSGFYLCAWSAGANVLTFGAGSRLTVL.

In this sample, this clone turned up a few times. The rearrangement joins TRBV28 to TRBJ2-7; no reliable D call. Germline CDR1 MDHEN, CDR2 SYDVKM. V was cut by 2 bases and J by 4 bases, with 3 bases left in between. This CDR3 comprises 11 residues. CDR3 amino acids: CASSLVYEQYF. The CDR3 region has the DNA TGTGCCAGCAGTTTAGTATACGAGCAGTACTTC. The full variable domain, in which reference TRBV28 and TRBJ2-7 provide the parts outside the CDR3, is DVKVTQSSRYLVKRTGEKVFLECVQDMDHENMFWYRQDPGLGLRLIYFSYDVKMKEKGDIPEGYSVSREKKERFSLILESASTNQTSMYLCASSLVYEQYFGPGTRLTVT.

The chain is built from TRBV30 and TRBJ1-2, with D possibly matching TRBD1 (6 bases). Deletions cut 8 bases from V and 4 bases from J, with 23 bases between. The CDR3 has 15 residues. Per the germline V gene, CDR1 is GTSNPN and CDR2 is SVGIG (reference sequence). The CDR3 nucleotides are TGTGCCCGGGGCAGGGGCTTACGTGGCCGCTATGGCTACACCTTC. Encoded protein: CARGRGLRGRYGYTF.

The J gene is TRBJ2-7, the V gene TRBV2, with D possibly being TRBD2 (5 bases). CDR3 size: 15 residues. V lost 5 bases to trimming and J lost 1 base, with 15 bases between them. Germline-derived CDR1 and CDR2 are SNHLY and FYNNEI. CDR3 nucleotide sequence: TGTGCCAGCAGTCCAAGGGCGGGCCCATCCTACGAGCAGTACTTC. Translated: CASSPRAGPSYEQYF.

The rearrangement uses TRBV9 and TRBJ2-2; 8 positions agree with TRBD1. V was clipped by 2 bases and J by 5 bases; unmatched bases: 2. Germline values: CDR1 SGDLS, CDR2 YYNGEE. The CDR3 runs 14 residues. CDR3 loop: CASSVRGQTGELFF. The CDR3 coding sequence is TGTGCCAGCAGCGTCAGGGGGCAGACCGGGGAGCTGTTTTTT.

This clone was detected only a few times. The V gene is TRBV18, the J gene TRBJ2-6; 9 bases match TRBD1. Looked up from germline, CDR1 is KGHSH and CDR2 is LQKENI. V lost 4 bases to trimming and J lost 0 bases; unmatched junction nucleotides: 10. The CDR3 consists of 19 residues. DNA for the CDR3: TGTGCCAGCTCACAGACCTCCGGGACAGGGAGCTCTGGGGCCAACGTCCTGACTTTC. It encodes CASSQTSGTGSSGANVLTF.

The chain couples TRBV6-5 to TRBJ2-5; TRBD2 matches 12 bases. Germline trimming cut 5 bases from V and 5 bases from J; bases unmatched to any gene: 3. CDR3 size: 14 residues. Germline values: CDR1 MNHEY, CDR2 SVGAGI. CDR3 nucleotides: TGTGCCAGCAGTCCTAGCGGGGGGGTGGAGACCCAGTACTTC. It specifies CASSPSGGVETQYF.

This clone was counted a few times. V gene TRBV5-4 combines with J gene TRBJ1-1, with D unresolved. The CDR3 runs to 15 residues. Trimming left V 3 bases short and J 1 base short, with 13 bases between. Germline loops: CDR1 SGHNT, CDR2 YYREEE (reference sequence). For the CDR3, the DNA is TGTGCCAGCAGCTCGTTTGGCATTACGAACACTGAAGCTTTCTTT. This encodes CASSSFGITNTEAFF.

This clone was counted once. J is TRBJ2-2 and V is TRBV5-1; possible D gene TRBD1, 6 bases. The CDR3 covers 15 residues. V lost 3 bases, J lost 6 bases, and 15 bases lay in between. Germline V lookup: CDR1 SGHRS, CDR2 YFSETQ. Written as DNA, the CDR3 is TGCGCCAGCAGCTCGCGATTGGGGGCCGCCGGGGAGCTGTTTTTT. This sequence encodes CASSSRLGAAGELFF.

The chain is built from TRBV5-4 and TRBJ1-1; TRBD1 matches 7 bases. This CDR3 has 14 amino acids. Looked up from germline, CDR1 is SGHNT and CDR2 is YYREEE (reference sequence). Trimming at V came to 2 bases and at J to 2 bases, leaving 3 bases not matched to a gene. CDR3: CASSFRDRNTEAFF. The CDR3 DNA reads TGTGCCAGCAGCTTCCGGGACAGAAACACTGAAGCTTTCTTT.

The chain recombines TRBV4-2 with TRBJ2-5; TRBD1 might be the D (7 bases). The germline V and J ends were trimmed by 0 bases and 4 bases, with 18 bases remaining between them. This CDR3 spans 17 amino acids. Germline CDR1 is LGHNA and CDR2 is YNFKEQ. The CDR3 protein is CASSQDQGGLRGETQYF. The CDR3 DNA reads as TGTGCCAGCAGCCAAGATCAGGGGGGCCTGAGGGGAGAGACCCAGTACTTC.

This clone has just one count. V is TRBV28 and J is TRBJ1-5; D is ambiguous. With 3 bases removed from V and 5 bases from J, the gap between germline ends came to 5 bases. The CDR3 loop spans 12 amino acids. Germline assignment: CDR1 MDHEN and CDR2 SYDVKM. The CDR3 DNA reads TGTGCCAGCAGTTTGAGAGATCAGCCCCAGCATTTT. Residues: CASSLRDQPQHF.

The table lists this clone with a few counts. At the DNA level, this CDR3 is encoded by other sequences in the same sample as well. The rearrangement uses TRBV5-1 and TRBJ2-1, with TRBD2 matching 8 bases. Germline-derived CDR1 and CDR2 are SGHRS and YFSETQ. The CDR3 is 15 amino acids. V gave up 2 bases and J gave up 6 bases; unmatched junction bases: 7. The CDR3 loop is CASSFLAGGPNEQFF. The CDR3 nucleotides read TGCGCCAGCAGCTTCTTGGCGGGAGGCCCCAATGAGCAGTTCTTC.